Detailed here is one T cell receptor beta chain. Here immunoSEQ multiplex PCR was the method, and the copy in TCRdb shows in-frame clones only, minus some. The sample holds roughly 96,000 clones; around 89% are singletons and the top ten take about 1.5%. Trimming removed 2 bases at V and 10 bases at J, with 6 bases between. The germline gives CDR1 MNHNY, CDR2 SVGAGI (reference sequence). The CDR3 is 11 residues long. The data belong to a study of T cell responses to AZD1222 COVID-19 vaccine. Sample: peripheral blood, taken on day 0 of AZD1222 vaccination. The gene calls are TRBV6-6 and TRBJ2-1, with D uncertain. This TCR came from an adult in good health. The CDR3 is CASSYKQEQFF. The CDR3 coding sequence is TGTGCCAGCAGTTACAAACAGGAGCAGTTCTTC.